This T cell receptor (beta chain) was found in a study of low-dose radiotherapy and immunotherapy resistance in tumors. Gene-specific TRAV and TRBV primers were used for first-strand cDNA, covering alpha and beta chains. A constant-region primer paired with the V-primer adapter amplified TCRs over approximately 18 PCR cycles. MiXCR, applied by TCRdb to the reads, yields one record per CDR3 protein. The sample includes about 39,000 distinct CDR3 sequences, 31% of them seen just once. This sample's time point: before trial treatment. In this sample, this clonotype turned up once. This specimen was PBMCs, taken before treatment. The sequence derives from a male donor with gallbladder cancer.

As DNA, the CDR3 is TGTGCCAGCAGTATCTCGACAGTATATACGCAGTATTTT. This sequence encodes CASSISTVYTQYF. The chain combines TRBV28 with TRBJ2-3; possibly TRBD1 for D (5 bases). Germline CDR1 MDHEN, CDR2 SYDVKM. The CDR3 is 13 residues long. Trimming stripped 5 bases from V and 7 bases from J, with 13 bases between.